This T cell receptor (beta chain) was recorded in a study of cytomegalovirus exposure and HLA in healthy donors. Regarding the study as a whole: By HLA locus, TCR association rates varied in a later analysis, with DRB1 showing the most and HLA-C the fewest.

PCR employed 60 Vbeta and 13 Jbeta primers. Sequenced by immunoSEQ multiplex PCR; TCRdb stores in-frame clones only, minus some. This sample's table has just over 60,000 clones. A note on this clone: Its cognate antigen is unknown.

The receptor's source is a man aged 25 to 40 in good health and CMV-seropositive. Specimen: PBMCs.

CDR3 loop: CASSVVGSYNSPLHF. CDR3 DNA sequence: TGTGCCAGCAGCGTAGTCGGGAGCTATAATTCACCCCTCCACTTT. This chain connects TRBV9 to TRBJ1-6; D remains unclear. CDR1 SGDLS and CDR2 YYNGEE come from the germline V gene. V lost 0 bases and J 3 bases, leaving 7 bases between the germline ends. CDR3 length equals 15 residues.